Sequencing of this TCR beta chain was carried out in a study of naive and memory T cell subsets. This CDR3 is built from 16 residues. In germline, CDR1 is ENHRY, CDR2 SYGVKD. Trimming took off 3 bases at V and 0 bases at J, with 11 bases between the two ends. The beta constant-region primer was an equimolar mix of two oligonucleotides covering TRBC1 and TRBC2. The ligated cDNA underwent four PCR rounds using SP2 and nested alpha and beta constant-region primers. One entry per CDR3 protein results from TCRdb running MiXCR on the UMI-ligation and nested PCR reads. The sample lists around 130,000 distinct CDR3 sequences; 36% were seen once. As concerns this clonotype: Its specificity is not known.

After CD4 positive bead selection, the CD4-negative fraction gave CD8 T cells. Cells stained for CD3, CD4, CD8, CD45RA and CD27 were sorted into four subsets. Study outcomes and limitations: Over 85% of naive TCR sequences appeared only once, unlike memory subsets. The power law exponent of TCR abundance differed between naive and memory cells.

Sequencing was done on a sample of central memory CD4+ T cells from blood. The chain carries TRBV10-3 and TRBJ2-2, with D perhaps TRBD1 (6 bases). This receptor was taken from a human donor in good health. DNA for the CDR3: TGTGCCATCAGTGAAAGGGGACAAACGAACACCGGGGAGCTGTTTTTT. Its protein is CAISERGQTNTGELFF.